A single TCR beta chain is shown here with its context. Libraries were prepared by immunoSEQ multiplex PCR; TCRdb keeps only in-frame clonotypes and omits some of them. The sample lists some 360,000 clones; 88% were seen once. The source of the sample is a study of blood T cell repertoires in COVID-19. Across the study: Samples of COVID-19 (acute and convalescent) were obtained from the United States, Italy and Spain.

Adults between roughly 18 and 100 years of age took part from 24 US areas. Shortly before study entry, within 2 weeks, exposed participants had met a COVID-19 case. The V gene end was trimmed by 6 bases and the J gene end by 4 bases; junction bases not matched to a gene: 5. The germline gives CDR1 MNHEY, CDR2 SVGAGI. The CDR3 extends over 14 amino acids. Sequenced: PBMCs or T cells enriched from blood (not recorded which). The rearrangement links TRBV6-5 to TRBJ2-7; 11 nucleotides align to TRBD2. The TCR originated in a woman in her twenties or thirties who had been exposed to COVID-19. CDR3 amino acids: CASRDGTSGYEQYF. The CDR3 DNA is TGTGCCAGCAGGGATGGGACTAGCGGATACGAGCAGTACTTC.